The clone carrying this T cell receptor (beta chain) was observed a handful of times. These data belong to a study of blood T cell repertoires in COVID-19. Across the study: Material from acute and convalescent COVID-19 was sourced from the United States, Italy and Spain. T cells, B-cell-depleted T cells, or PBMCs provided the cDNA or gDNA that served as material.

As processed by the authors: Amplification of reference gene primers provided the estimated nucleated cell counts. Measured with immunoSEQ multiplex PCR; TCRdb has only the in-frame clones, and not every one. The V and J calls and the clone size are those of that table, but D and trimming were determined from the DNA. This sample yields about 230,000 clones, of which roughly 83% are seen a single time; approximately 2.6% belongs to the top ten. Germline assignment: CDR1 DFQATT and CDR2 SNEGSKA (reference sequence). V lost 3 bases and J 7 bases, leaving 12 bases between the germline ends. This CDR3 has 13 amino acids.

This TCR derives from a woman in her 70s with active or convalescent COVID-19. Sequences were obtained from peripheral blood. V gene TRBV20-1 combines with J gene TRBJ2-2; D is uncertain. CDR3: CSASLGGGGELFF. The CDR3 nucleotides read TGCAGTGCTAGTCTCGGCGGTGGCGGGGAGCTGTTTTTT.